One and the same sample provided the 31 T cell receptor beta chains below, sequenced in a study of cytomegalovirus exposure and HLA in healthy donors. With 60 Vbeta and 13 Jbeta primers, the PCR was carried out. Clones were sequenced by immunoSEQ multiplex PCR, and TCRdb holds only the in-frame ones, with some missing. This sample has a few hundred thousand clones; about 74% occur once, and the top ten carry approximately 1.9%. The sequenced material came from PBMCs. The receptors were gathered from a woman aged 30 to 39 in good health and CMV-seronegative.

V usage is TRBV6-5 and J usage is TRBJ1-6; the D is unclear. V gave up 6 bases and J gave up 2 bases, with 11 bases separating them. CDR3 length: 15 amino acids. The germline gives CDR1 MNHEY, CDR2 SVGAGI. The DNA for the CDR3 is TGTGCCAGCAGAAGGAGGGAACCCTATAATTCACCCCTCCACTTT. Protein product: CASRRREPYNSPLHF.

J is TRBJ2-5 and V is TRBV7-9; 9 bases match TRBD2. Per the germline V gene, CDR1 is SEHNR and CDR2 is FQNEAQ (reference sequence). The CDR3 sequence is 18 residues long. Trimming removed 5 bases from V and 5 bases from J; junction bases left unmatched: 18. CDR3 loop: CASSPRTAGGRGVETQYF. In DNA, the CDR3 is TGTGCCAGCAGCCCTCGGACGGCGGGGGGGAGGGGGGTTGAGACCCAGTACTTC.

The chain employs TRBV11-3 and TRBJ2-5; 7 bases are shared with TRBD2. After removal of 4 bases from V and 0 bases from J, the junction contained 8 bases not matched to a gene. The CDR3 covers 16 residues. CDR1 and CDR2 (germline): SGHNT, YENEEA. CDR3 sequence reads: CASSSYWGGHQETQYF. As DNA, the CDR3 is TGTGCCAGCAGCTCATACTGGGGGGGTCACCAAGAGACCCAGTACTTC.

The sample holds a few counts of this clone. This sequence joins TRBV5-1 and TRBJ2-5; D is unclear. V was pared by 2 bases and J by 5 bases, with 13 bases between. Germline lookup yields CDR1 SGHRS and CDR2 YFSETQ. This CDR3 contains 14 residues. CDR3 sequence reads: CASSLIITRETQYF. In nucleotides, the CDR3 is TGCGCCAGCAGCTTAATAATAACCAGGGAGACCCAGTACTTC.

The chain employs TRBV4-2 and TRBJ2-7, with 7 bases fitting TRBD2. Germline V gives CDR1 LGHNA, CDR2 YNFKEQ. Germline trimming cut 1 base from V and 2 bases from J; bases unmatched to any gene: 5. The CDR3 length is 15 residues. The CDR3, as DNA: TGTGCCAGCAGCCAAGGCCGGGACTACACCTACGAGCAGTACTTC. It translates to CASSQGRDYTYEQYF.

About this clone itself: At one end the junction does not follow the germline gene, possibly because of a read error. The genes are TRBV7-9 and TRBJ2-4; TRBD2 matches 8 bases. Per the germline V gene, CDR1 is SEHNR and CDR2 is FQNEAQ (reference sequence). The CDR3 runs to 16 residues. CDR3 amino acids: CSSSLTLAAAKNIQYF. The DNA of the CDR3 is TGTTCCAGCAGCCTTACACTAGCGGCGGCCAAAAACATTCAGTACTTC.

CDR3 in DNA: TGTGCCAGCAGACGGTCAAATTCACCCCTCCACTTT. Amino acid sequence: CASRRSNSPLHF. This chain connects TRBV11-3 to TRBJ1-6; D unresolved. Trimming pared 6 bases from V and 7 bases from J, leaving 7 bases between. The CDR3 contains 12 residues. CDR1 is SGHNT and CDR2 is YENEEA in the germline V gene.

The V and J genes are TRBV5-4 and TRBJ2-7, with D possibly being TRBD1 (7 bases). Germline lookup yields CDR1 SGHNT and CDR2 YYREEE (reference sequence). The CDR3 covers 15 residues. V lost 1 base to trimming and J lost 0 bases, with 11 bases between them. The CDR3 nucleotides read TGTGCCAGCAGCTTGCAGGGGGGAAGCTCCTACGAGCAGTACTTC. As protein: CASSLQGGSSYEQYF.

By share of the sample, this clone is medium-sized (0.01 to 0.1%). The chain has TRBV4-1 and TRBJ2-1, with D hard to call. The CDR3 is 16 residues long. Germline V gene sequence: CDR1 MGHRA, CDR2 YSYEKL. With 0 bases removed from V and 0 bases from J, the gap between germline ends came to 9 bases. Here the CDR3 reads CASSQETTSSYNEQFF. Written as DNA, the CDR3 is TGCGCCAGCAGCCAAGAGACAACCTCCTCCTACAATGAGCAGTTCTTC.

The V and J genes are TRBV30 and TRBJ2-1; 8 bases align to TRBD2. CDR1 GTSNPN and CDR2 SVGIG come from the germline V gene (reference sequence). This CDR3 is built from 12 residues. Losses at the gene ends were 4 bases for V and 8 bases for J; bases not matched to a gene: 4. DNA of the CDR3: TGTGCCTGGACCCGGGGGGGGGATGAGCAGTTCTTC. The encoded protein is CAWTRGGDEQFF.

This clone has only a few counts. The rearrangement joins TRBV2 to TRBJ2-7; 7 bases map to TRBD2. Per the germline V gene, CDR1 is SNHLY and CDR2 is FYNNEI. The V and J ends lost 1 base and 1 base, in that order; junction bases with no gene match: 7. CDR3 length equals 16 residues. Written as DNA, the CDR3 is TGTGCCAGCAGTGAAGAGGAGACAGCGGGATCCTACGAGCAGTACTTC. As protein: CASSEEETAGSYEQYF.

Only a few counts were recorded for this clone. J is TRBJ2-5 and V is TRBV5-6, with TRBD2 matching over 10 bases. The CDR3 has 16 amino acids. V shed 5 bases, J shed 4 bases, and the junction held 11 bases outside the gene matches. Germline values: CDR1 SGHDT, CDR2 YYEEEE. CDR3 loop: CASRSLAGTPGETQYF. CDR3 nucleotides: TGTGCCAGCAGATCACTAGCGGGGACCCCAGGAGAGACCCAGTACTTC.

The genes are TRBV5-5 and TRBJ2-1; 8 bases are shared with TRBD2. The CDR3 sequence is 11 residues long. Unmatched junction bases numbered 3, after V lost 3 bases and J lost 13 bases. CDR1 is SGHKS and CDR2 is YYEKEE in the germline V gene (reference sequence). CDR3 nucleotide sequence: TGTGCCAGCAGCTATAGCGGGATTCAGTTCTTC. The encoded protein is CASSYSGIQFF.

The chain couples TRBV5-4 to TRBJ2-1; D is unclear. CDR1 SGHNT and CDR2 YYREEE come from the germline V gene (reference sequence). V lost 1 base and J 5 bases, leaving 16 bases between the germline ends. The length of the CDR3 is 16 residues. In DNA, the CDR3 is TGTGCCAGCAGCTTGCCCCCCATAGGTGGGCACAATGAGCAGTTCTTC. Protein sequence: CASSLPPIGGHNEQFF.

V gene TRBV7-6 combines with J gene TRBJ2-7; 7 bases are a match to TRBD2. The CDR3 is 15 residues long. V shed 4 bases, J shed 5 bases, and the junction held 11 bases outside the gene matches. The germline CDR1 and CDR2 sequences are SGHVS and FNYEAQ. This chain's CDR3 is CASSSELALQNEQYF. The DNA for the CDR3 is TGTGCCAGCAGCTCAGAACTAGCGTTACAGAACGAGCAGTACTTC.

The chain uses TRBV2 and TRBJ1-1; TRBD1 might be the D (5 bases). Germline CDR1 is SNHLY and CDR2 is FYNNEI. Trimming cost V 11 bases and J 3 bases, with 16 bases left between them. The CDR3 runs 13 residues. The CDR3 spells CAGGRGADTEAFF. CDR3 bases: TGTGCCGGGGGGAGGGGCGCCGACACTGAAGCTTTCTTT.

This clone was recorded only once. The J gene is TRBJ2-6, the V gene TRBV4-1; possibly TRBD2 for D (6 bases). Trimming took 0 bases from V and 1 from J, leaving 13 bases between them. In germline, CDR1 is MGHRA, CDR2 YSYEKL. The CDR3 is made up of 18 amino acids. The CDR3 spells CASSQEGTFASGANVLTF. CDR3 in DNA: TGCGCCAGCAGCCAAGAAGGGACTTTCGCTTCTGGGGCCAACGTCCTGACTTTC.

The V gene is TRBV7-6, the J gene TRBJ1-1; D gene uncertain. Trimming shortened V by 5 bases and J by 1 base, and 17 bases separated the two germline ends. The CDR3 runs to 16 residues. Germline V lookup: CDR1 SGHVS, CDR2 FNYEAQ. CDR3 region: CASSLSDGRENTEAFF. The DNA of the CDR3 is TGTGCCAGCAGCCTGAGCGACGGCCGAGAGAACACTGAAGCTTTCTTT.

The chain employs TRBV27 and TRBJ1-2; D is ambiguous. The CDR3 extends over 14 amino acids. The germline V gene encodes CDR1 MNHEY and CDR2 SMNVEV (reference sequence). V lost 0 bases and J lost 2, with 7 bases in between. CDR3 region: CASSLSSLNYGYTF. In DNA, the CDR3 is TGTGCCAGCAGTTTATCATCACTAAACTATGGCTACACCTTC.

This rearrangement joins TRBV2 to TRBJ1-2; the D is unclear. V dropped 2 bases and J dropped 2 bases, with 6 bases sitting between them. The germline CDR1 and CDR2 sequences are SNHLY and FYNNEI. CDR3 size: 13 residues. In DNA, the CDR3 is TGTGCCAGCAGTGAACTCTCGAACTATGGCTACACCTTC. This encodes CASSELSNYGYTF.

This sequence joins TRBV14 and TRBJ2-3; D perhaps matches TRBD2 (6 bases). Germline V gives CDR1 SGHDN, CDR2 FVKESK. The CDR3 runs to 16 residues. Trimming took 4 bases from V and 2 from J, leaving 16 bases between them. In DNA form, the CDR3 reads TGTGCCAGCAGCCCCAGAATCGGGGACTTCACAGATACGCAGTATTTT. This gives the protein CASSPRIGDFTDTQYF.

The CDR3 reads CASRLAGVSTGELFF. The CDR3 bases are TGTGCCAGTAGGCTAGCGGGAGTTTCCACCGGGGAGCTGTTTTTT. The rearrangement joins TRBV6-6 to TRBJ2-2; 10 bases are shared with TRBD2. V was pared by 9 bases and J by 4 bases, with 8 bases of the junction left unmatched. The CDR3 contains 15 residues. Per the germline V gene, CDR1 is MNHNY and CDR2 is SVGAGI (reference sequence).

The genes are TRBV5-1 and TRBJ1-2; 8 positions agree with TRBD1. Germline V gene data show CDR1 as SGHRS and CDR2 as YFSETQ. The CDR3 covers 15 residues. Unmatched junction bases numbered 6, after V lost 4 bases and J lost 1 base. The chain's CDR3 is CASSVGQGINYGYTF. In nucleotides, the CDR3 is TGCGCCAGCAGCGTTGGACAGGGAATTAACTATGGCTACACCTTC.

The chain couples TRBV5-1 to TRBJ1-2; 10 bases are shared with TRBD1. CDR3 size: 14 residues. After removal of 2 bases from V and 5 bases from J, the junction contained 3 bases not matched to a gene. Germline CDR1 SGHRS, CDR2 YFSETQ. The CDR3 DNA is TGCGCCAGCAGCTTCGAGGGACAGGGGTATGGCTACACCTTC. As protein: CASSFEGQGYGYTF.

The rearrangement links TRBV4-1 to TRBJ2-7, with 10 bases matching TRBD2. CDR3 length: 15 residues. CDR1 MGHRA and CDR2 YSYEKL come from the germline V gene. J lost 2 bases, V lost 1 base, and 2 bases had no gene match. CDR3 sequence: CASSQGLAGPYEQYF. As DNA, the CDR3 is TGCGCCAGCAGCCAAGGACTAGCGGGCCCCTACGAGCAGTACTTC.

V gene TRBV11-2 combines with J gene TRBJ2-1; 14 bases match TRBD2. This CDR3 is 17 amino acids long. Trimming at V came to 3 bases and at J to 8 bases, leaving 9 bases not matched to a gene. Germline loops: CDR1 SGHAT, CDR2 FQNNGV. The CDR3 spells CASSLRGLAGVVHEQFF. CDR3 DNA sequence: TGTGCCAGCAGCTTGCGGGGACTAGCGGGAGTAGTACATGAGCAGTTCTTC.

This sequence joins TRBV5-1 and TRBJ2-3, with a weak D call TRBD2 (6 bases). V was trimmed by 1 base and J by 2 bases, leaving 11 bases between them. Germline V gene lookup returns CDR1 SGHRS and CDR2 YFSETQ. This CDR3 is built from 15 residues. The CDR3 DNA reads as TGCGCCAGCAGCTTGTCCGCGGGGTACACAGATACGCAGTATTTT. Its protein product is CASSLSAGYTDTQYF.

This clone has a single count. The chain employs TRBV30 and TRBJ1-4, with 9 bases that match TRBD1. J gave up 10 bases and V 2 bases, and 14 bases lay outside the gene matches. Germline V lookup: CDR1 GTSNPN, CDR2 SVGIG (reference sequence). CDR3 length: 16 amino acids. CDR3 sequence (DNA): TGTGCCTGGAGTTTACGGACAGGGGAGTTTGTTGGAAAACTGTTTTTT. Its protein product is CAWSLRTGEFVGKLFF.

For the CDR3, the DNA is TGTGCCATCAGTGAGTCGGGGAGCCGGGACACTGAAGCTTTCTTT. Translation gives CAISESGSRDTEAFF. This sequence joins TRBV10-3 and TRBJ1-1, with D uncertain. Germline CDR1 ENHRY, CDR2 SYGVKD. V lost 0 bases and J lost 3, with 11 bases in between. CDR3 length: 15 residues.

This clone was picked up one time. This chain uses TRBV5-4 with TRBJ2-5, with TRBD1 identical over 9 bases. V lost 3 bases to trimming and J lost 5 bases; unmatched junction nucleotides: 5. Germline CDR1 is SGHNT and CDR2 is YYREEE (reference sequence). This CDR3 region has 14 residues. The CDR3 DNA reads as TGTGCCAGCAGCTACGGACAGGGGCAGGAGACCCAGTACTTC. Protein product: CASSYGQGQETQYF.

The chain combines TRBV11-3 with TRBJ2-3; 16 bases line up with TRBD2. Trimming at V came to 4 bases and at J to 6 bases, leaving 4 bases not matched to a gene. Germline V gene sequence: CDR1 SGHNT, CDR2 YENEEA. The CDR3 runs to 16 residues. CDR3 protein: CASSSGTSGGADTQYF. The CDR3 DNA reads as TGTGCCAGCAGCTCCGGGACTAGCGGGGGGGCTGATACGCAGTATTTT.